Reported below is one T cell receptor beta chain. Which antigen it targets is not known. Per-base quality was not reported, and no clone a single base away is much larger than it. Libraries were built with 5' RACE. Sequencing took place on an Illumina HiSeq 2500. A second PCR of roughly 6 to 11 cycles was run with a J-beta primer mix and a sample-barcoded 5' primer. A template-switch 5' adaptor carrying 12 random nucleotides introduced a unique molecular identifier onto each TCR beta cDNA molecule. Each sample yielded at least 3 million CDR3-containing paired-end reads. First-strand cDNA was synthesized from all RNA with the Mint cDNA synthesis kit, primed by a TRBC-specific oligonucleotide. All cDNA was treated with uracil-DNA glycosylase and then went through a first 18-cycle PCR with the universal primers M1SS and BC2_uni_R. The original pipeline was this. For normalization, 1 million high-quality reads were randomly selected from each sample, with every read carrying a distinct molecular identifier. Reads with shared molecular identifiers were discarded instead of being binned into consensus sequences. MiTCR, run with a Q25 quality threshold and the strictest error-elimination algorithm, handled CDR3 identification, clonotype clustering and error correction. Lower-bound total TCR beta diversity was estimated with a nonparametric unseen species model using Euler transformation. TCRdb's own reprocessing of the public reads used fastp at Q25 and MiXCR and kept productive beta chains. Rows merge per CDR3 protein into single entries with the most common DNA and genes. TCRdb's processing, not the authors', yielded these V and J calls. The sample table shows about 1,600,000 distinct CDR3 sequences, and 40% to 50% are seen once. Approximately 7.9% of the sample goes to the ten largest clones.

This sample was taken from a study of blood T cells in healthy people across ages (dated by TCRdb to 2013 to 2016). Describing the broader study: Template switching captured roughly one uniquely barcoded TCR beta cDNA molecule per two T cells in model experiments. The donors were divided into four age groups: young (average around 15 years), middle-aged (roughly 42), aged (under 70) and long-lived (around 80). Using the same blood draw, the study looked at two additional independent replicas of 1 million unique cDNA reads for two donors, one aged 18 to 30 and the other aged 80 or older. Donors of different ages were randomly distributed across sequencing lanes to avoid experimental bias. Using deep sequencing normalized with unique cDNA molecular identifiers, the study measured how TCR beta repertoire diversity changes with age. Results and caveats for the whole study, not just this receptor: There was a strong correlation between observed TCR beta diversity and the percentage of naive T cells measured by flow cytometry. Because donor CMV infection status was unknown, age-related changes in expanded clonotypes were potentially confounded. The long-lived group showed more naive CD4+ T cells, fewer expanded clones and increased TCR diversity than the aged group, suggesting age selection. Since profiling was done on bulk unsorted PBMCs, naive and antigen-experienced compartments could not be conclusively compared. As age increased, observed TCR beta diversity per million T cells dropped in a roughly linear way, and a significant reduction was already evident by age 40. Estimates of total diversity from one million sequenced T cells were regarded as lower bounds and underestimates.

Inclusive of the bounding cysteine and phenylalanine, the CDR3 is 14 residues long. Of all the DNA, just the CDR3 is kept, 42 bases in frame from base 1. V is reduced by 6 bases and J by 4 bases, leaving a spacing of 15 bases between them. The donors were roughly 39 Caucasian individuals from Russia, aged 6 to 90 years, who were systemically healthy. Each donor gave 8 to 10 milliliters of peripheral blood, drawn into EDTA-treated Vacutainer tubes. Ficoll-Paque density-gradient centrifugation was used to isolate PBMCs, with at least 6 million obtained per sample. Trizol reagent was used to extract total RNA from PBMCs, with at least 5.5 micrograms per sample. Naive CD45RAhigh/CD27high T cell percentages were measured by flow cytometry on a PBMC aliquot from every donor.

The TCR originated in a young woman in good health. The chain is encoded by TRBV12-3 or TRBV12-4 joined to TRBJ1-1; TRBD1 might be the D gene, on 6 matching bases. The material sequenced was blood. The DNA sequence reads TGTGCCAGCAGCCAGATTGAGGGGGTCACTGAAGCTTTCTTT. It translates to CASSQIEGVTEAFF.